This T cell receptor beta chain was documented in a study of early T cells in non-severe SARS-CoV-2 infection. Findings and limits, study-wide: The study's VDJdb matching favored anti-spike CD8 responses and missed private and CD4 specificities.

TCRdb re-called the 5' RACE reads through MiXCR, storing one row per CDR3 protein. The sample contains roughly 99,000 distinct CDR3 sequences, approximately 12% of which appear only once. This CDR3 comprises 17 residues. Trimming cost V 4 bases and J 0 bases; bases outside gene matches: 6. Looked up from germline, CDR1 is SNHLY and CDR2 is FYNNEI. This clonotype showed up many times. Its antigen is still unknown. The source is an adult who was a healthcare worker with PCR-confirmed SARS-CoV-2 infection or an uninfected control (not recorded which). The chain recombines TRBV2 with TRBJ2-7; 13 positions match TRBD2. Specimen: whole blood, collected at baseline. In nucleotides, the CDR3 is TGTGCCAGCAGTGTTGCCAGGACTAGCGGGAGCTCCTACGAGCAGTACTTC. It specifies CASSVARTSGSSYEQYF.